The following is a T cell receptor (beta chain) sequence with its context. This sample is drawn from a study of blood T cell repertoires in COVID-19. Method: immunoSEQ multiplex PCR; TCRdb's copy keeps in-frame clones and lacks some. Of around 93,000 clones listed, around 91% are singletons. CDR3 length: 13 amino acids. In germline, CDR1 is SGHTA, CDR2 FQGNSA. The V end lost 5 bases, the J end lost 1 base, and 8 bases lay between the germline ends. The chain recombines TRBV7-2 with TRBJ1-2, with TRBD1 as a possible D gene (5 bases). Material for sequencing was peripheral blood. The clonotype originates from a young man with COVID-19, enrolled during active disease. CDR3 sequence (DNA): TGTGCCAGCAGCCCACAGGTTAACTATGGCTACACCTTC. Translated: CASSPQVNYGYTF.